The 9 T cell receptor beta chains listed next were all sequenced from one sample in a study of blood T cell repertoires in COVID-19. Sequencing was performed with immunoSEQ multiplex PCR; in TCRdb, only in-frame clones are kept and a portion is missing. The sample carries about 280,000 clones, around 89% recorded once. Material: PBMCs or T cells enriched from blood (not recorded which). These receptor sequences come from a woman in her twenties or thirties with acute COVID-19.

The chain combines TRBV29-1 with TRBJ2-1, with D tentatively TRBD2 (5 bases). Trimming shortened V by 6 bases and J by 5 bases, and 11 bases separated the two germline ends. Per germline, CDR1 SQVTM and CDR2 ANQGSEA. This CDR3 has 12 residues. This CDR3 is CSVPTSHNEQFF. DNA of the CDR3: TGCAGCGTGCCCACTAGTCACAATGAGCAGTTCTTC.

The rearrangement uses TRBV10-3 and TRBJ1-2, with D tentatively TRBD1 (6 bases). The CDR3 is made up of 14 amino acids. Germline CDR1 is ENHRY and CDR2 is SYGVKD. Trimming took 3 bases from V and 4 from J, leaving 12 bases between them. CDR3 residues: CAISDHGQLYGYTF. DNA of the CDR3: TGTGCCATCAGTGACCACGGACAGCTCTATGGCTACACCTTC.

The rearrangement joins TRBV18 to TRBJ2-5; D remains ambiguous. Germline CDR1 reads KGHSH; CDR2 reads LQKENI. V lost 1 base and J lost 4, with 7 bases in between. CDR3 length: 13 amino acids. The CDR3 DNA reads TGTGCCAGCTCACCACTTACAGTAGAGACCCAGTACTTC. This encodes CASSPLTVETQYF. Supplemented by reference TRBV18 and TRBJ2-5, the full variable domain reads NAGVMQNPRHLVRRRGQEARLRCSPMKGHSHVYWYRQLPEEGLKFMVYLQKENIIDESGMPKERFSAEFPKEGPSILRIQQVVRGDSAAYFCASSPLTVETQYFGPGTRLLVL.

J is TRBJ2-1 and V is TRBV29-1; 11 bases line up with TRBD2. CDR3 length equals 15 residues. The ends lost 6 bases at V and 4 bases at J; junction bases unmatched: 8. CDR1 and CDR2 (germline): SQVTM, ANQGSEA. CDR3 amino acids: CSVTPTSGIYNEQFF. CDR3 DNA: TGCAGCGTGACCCCGACTAGCGGGATTTACAATGAGCAGTTCTTC.

The chain is built from TRBV27 and TRBJ2-7, with D perhaps matching TRBD2 (6 bases). The V end lost 2 bases, the J end lost 2 bases, and 10 bases lay between the germline ends. This CDR3 is built from 14 residues. CDR1 MNHEY and CDR2 SMNVEV come from the germline V gene (reference sequence). The CDR3 is CASSLGGETYEQYF. Written as DNA, the CDR3 is TGTGCCAGCAGTTTAGGAGGGGAAACCTACGAGCAGTACTTC.

The genes are TRBV28 and TRBJ1-1; 9 nucleotides match TRBD1. J lost 9 bases, V lost 9 bases, and 14 bases had no gene match. This CDR3 contains 14 residues. CDR1 is MDHEN, CDR2 SYDVKM, per germline. The CDR3 region is CASRSDRGLVKAFF. The DNA for the CDR3 is TGTGCCAGTCGATCGGACAGGGGCCTCGTGAAAGCTTTCTTT.

The chain employs TRBV3-1 (or the pseudogene TRBV3-2) and TRBJ2-3; weak D call: TRBD2 (6 bases). V was pared by 6 bases and J by 0 bases, with 10 bases between. This CDR3 region has 14 residues. Germline V gene data show CDR1 as LGHDT and CDR2 as YNNKEL (reference sequence). The CDR3 protein is CASSRDFSTDTQYF. The CDR3 nucleotides are TGTGCCAGCAGTCGGGACTTTAGCACAGATACGCAGTATTTT.

The chain couples TRBV23-1 to TRBJ2-1, with TRBD2 matching 8 bases. TRBV23-1 is an open reading frame whose function is uncertain. V was clipped by 0 bases and J by 5 bases; unmatched bases: 9. The CDR3 runs 17 residues. The CDR3 sequence: CASSQSTLSGKHNEQFF. CDR3 sequence (DNA): TGCGCCAGCAGTCAATCGACACTTAGCGGGAAACACAATGAGCAGTTCTTC.

The chain has TRBV10-1 and TRBJ2-1; 8 bases fit TRBD2. Germline lookup yields CDR1 WNHNN and CDR2 SYGVQD (reference sequence). Trimming took 3 bases from V and 2 from J; bases not matched to a gene: 3. This CDR3 has 15 residues. DNA for the CDR3: TGCGCCAGCAGTGACATAGCGGGAACCTACAATGAGCAGTTCTTC. Its protein product is CASSDIAGTYNEQFF.